The 20 T cell receptor beta chains listed next were all sequenced from one sample in a study of T cell changes during pregnancy in multiple sclerosis. Here immunoSEQ multiplex PCR was the method, and the copy in TCRdb shows in-frame clones only, minus some. This sample carries tens of thousands of clones, about 86% of them seen once, and the ten largest clones take about 5%. Material for sequencing was peripheral blood from another person, used as feeder cells. The receptors come from a human donor whose cells served as feeder cells for cultures in a pregnancy study.

The CDR3: CASSTSGGVEAFF. CDR3 coding DNA: TGTGCCAGCAGCACCTCAGGGGGAGTTGAAGCTTTCTTT. This chain uses TRBV7-9 with TRBJ1-1, with 7 positions matching TRBD1. V trimming: 5 bases; J trimming: 7 bases; junction bases outside the gene matches: 7. Germline values: CDR1 SEHNR, CDR2 FQNEAQ (reference sequence). CDR3 size: 13 residues.

The chain employs TRBV27 and TRBJ1-1; no clear D. Germline V gene lookup returns CDR1 MNHEY and CDR2 SMNVEV (reference sequence). Deletions cut 5 bases from V and 0 bases from J, with 10 bases between. This CDR3 is 14 amino acids long. As DNA, the CDR3 is TGTGCCAGCAGTCCAACAGCAATGAACACTGAAGCTTTCTTT. Translated: CASSPTAMNTEAFF.

The sample holds one count of this clone. The chain uses TRBV7-9 and TRBJ2-7, with a weak D call TRBD1 (5 bases). The V gene's germline CDR1 is SEHNR and CDR2 FQNEAQ (reference sequence). The CDR3 is 17 amino acids. The V gene lost 2 bases and the J gene lost 1 base, with 18 bases spanning the gap. The CDR3, as DNA: TGTGCCAGCAGCTTAAAAGGGGTGGCGACGGATTCCTACGAGCAGTACTTC. Translated: CASSLKGVATDSYEQYF.

The chain combines TRBV28 with TRBJ1-1; 8 positions match TRBD1. This CDR3 comprises 14 residues. CDR1 MDHEN and CDR2 SYDVKM come from the germline V gene. Germline trimming cut 5 bases from V and 1 base from J; bases unmatched to any gene: 3. The CDR3 sequence is CASSRQGSNTEAFF. The CDR3 coding sequence is TGTGCCAGCAGTCGACAGGGGTCGAACACTGAAGCTTTCTTT.

The gene calls are TRBV7-9 and TRBJ1-5, with a tentative D call TRBD1 (5 bases). Germline V gene data show CDR1 as SEHNR and CDR2 as FQNEAQ (reference sequence). The CDR3 contains 16 residues. V was pared by 4 bases and J by 0 bases, with 13 bases between. The CDR3 DNA is TGTGCCAGCAGCTCGGGACGGGGGAATAGCAATCAGCCCCAGCATTTT. It encodes CASSSGRGNSNQPQHF.

In this sample, this clone turned up a few times. The gene calls are TRBV19 and TRBJ1-4; D might be TRBD1 (5 bases). Trimming took 6 bases from V and 8 from J, leaving 16 bases between them. The CDR3 loop spans 14 amino acids. The germline CDR1 and CDR2 sequences are LNHDA and SQIVND (reference sequence). Here the CDR3 DNA reads TGTGCCAGTAGGGCGGCTCGGGGGAGAGAAAAACTGTTTTTT. Translated: CASRAARGREKLFF.

This chain joins TRBV7-2 and TRBJ2-1, with D hard to call. V lost 7 bases, J lost 2 bases, and 6 bases lay in between. Germline-derived CDR1 and CDR2 are SGHTA and FQGNSA. The CDR3 totals 12 residues. CDR3 sequence reads: CASTLPYNEQFF. CDR3 coding DNA: TGTGCCAGCACTCTTCCCTACAATGAGCAGTTCTTC.

V gene TRBV2 combines with J gene TRBJ1-1; D is uncertain. The CDR3 runs 13 residues. Germline values: CDR1 SNHLY, CDR2 FYNNEI. Trimming stripped 6 bases from V and 1 base from J, with 9 bases between. For the CDR3, the DNA is TGTGCCAGCAGGCGTTCAGGGAACACTGAAGCTTTCTTT. Translated, it gives CASRRSGNTEAFF.

The chain joins TRBV15 to TRBJ2-3; D possibly corresponds to TRBD2 (6 bases). Per germline, CDR1 LNHNV and CDR2 YYDKDF (reference sequence). The CDR3 loop spans 14 amino acids. V lost 8 bases and J lost 0, with 12 bases in between. CDR3 in amino acids: CATREGTSTDTQYF. The CDR3 DNA is TGTGCCACCCGTGAGGGGACTAGCACAGATACGCAGTATTTT. Full variable domain (outside the CDR3, taken from reference TRBV15 and TRBJ2-3): DAMVIQNPRYQVTQFGKPVTLSCSQTLNHNVMYWYQQKSSQAPKLLFHYYDKDFNNEADTPDNFQSRRPNTSFCFLDIRSPGLGDTAMYLCATREGTSTDTQYFGPGTRLTVL.

The chain carries TRBV5-6 and TRBJ1-1; no firm D call. CDR3 length equals 15 residues. V lost 4 bases and J lost 3, with 16 bases in between. The germline gives CDR1 SGHDT, CDR2 YYEEEE. The CDR3 loop is CASSPLRAEDTEAFF. CDR3 nucleotide sequence: TGTGCCAGCAGCCCTCTGAGGGCAGAGGACACTGAAGCTTTCTTT. Supplemented by reference TRBV5-6 and TRBJ1-1, the full variable domain reads DAGVTQSPTHLIKTRGQQVTLRCSPKSGHDTVSWYQQALGQGPQFIFQYYEEEERQRGNFPDRFSGHQFPNYSSELNVNALLLGDSALYLCASSPLRAEDTEAFFGQGTRLTVV.

The CDR3 region has the DNA TGCGCCAGCAGCACTACTAGCGGTTACAATGAGCAGTTCTTC. Amino acid sequence: CASSTTSGYNEQFF. V gene TRBV5-1 combines with J gene TRBJ2-1; 8 bases line up with TRBD2. CDR1 and CDR2 (germline): SGHRS, YFSETQ. Trimming removed 4 bases from V and 4 bases from J; junction bases left unmatched: 4. The CDR3 has 14 residues.

The chain uses TRBV15 and TRBJ2-7, with D hard to call. The V gene's germline CDR1 is LNHNV and CDR2 YYDKDF (reference sequence). The CDR3 totals 16 residues. Trimming stripped 0 bases from V and 4 bases from J, with 16 bases between. CDR3 protein: CATSRDTSPLRYEQYF. The CDR3 nucleotides read TGTGCCACCAGCAGAGATACTTCACCCCTTAGATACGAGCAGTACTTC.

CDR3 sequence: CASSASSVQADTQYF. The CDR3 DNA is TGTGCCAGCAGCGCTTCTAGCGTTCAGGCAGATACGCAGTATTTT. This rearrangement joins TRBV9 to TRBJ2-3; the D gene is possibly TRBD2 (6 bases). V was shortened by 3 bases and J by 4 bases, with 15 bases between the two germline ends. CDR3 length: 15 amino acids. Germline V gene sequence: CDR1 SGDLS, CDR2 YYNGEE.

The CDR3 DNA follows: TGTGCCAGCGGGGCGCAAACTTCCTATGGCTACACCTTC. Translated: CASGAQTSYGYTF. The V call is TRBV9, the J call TRBJ1-2, with a tentative D call TRBD1 (5 bases). The CDR3 loop spans 13 amino acids. The V end lost 7 bases, the J end lost 4 bases, and 14 bases lay between the germline ends. Germline values: CDR1 SGDLS, CDR2 YYNGEE.

The V call is TRBV19, the J call TRBJ1-2; D is perhaps TRBD1 (6 bases). The CDR3 sequence is 13 residues long. Trimming cost V 4 bases and J 3 bases, with 9 bases left between them. Germline V gene lookup returns CDR1 LNHDA and CDR2 SQIVND (reference sequence). The CDR3 region is CASSNREHYGYTF. The DNA for the CDR3 is TGTGCCAGTAGTAACAGGGAACACTATGGCTACACCTTC.

This rearrangement joins TRBV6-1 to TRBJ1-2; D not resolved. The CDR3 sequence is 14 residues long. The germline CDR1 and CDR2 sequences are MNHNS and SASEGT. V lost 3 bases and J 6 bases, leaving 14 bases between the germline ends. The CDR3 coding sequence is TGTGCCAGCAGTGAGAGTTCAGTGGAGAATGGCTACACCTTC. Amino acids: CASSESSVENGYTF.

The chain combines TRBV7-3 with TRBJ2-5; 10 nucleotides match TRBD1. The CDR3 sequence is 16 residues long. The germline V gene has CDR1 SGHTA and CDR2 FQGTGA. Losses at the gene ends were 6 bases for V and 1 base for J; bases not matched to a gene: 8. The CDR3 bases are TGTGCCAGCAGATCCGCCCGGGACAGGGGCCAAGAGACCCAGTACTTC. This codes for CASRSARDRGQETQYF. The variable domain in full, completed from reference TRBV7-3 and TRBJ2-5, reads GAGVSQTPSNKVTEKGKYVELRCDPISGHTALYWYRQSLGQGPEFLIYFQGTGAADDSGLPNDRFFAVRPEGSVSTLKIQRTERGDSAVYLCASRSARDRGQETQYFGPGTRLLVL.

The CDR3 loop is CATSREATGNYGYTF. The CDR3 region has the DNA TGTGCCACCAGCAGAGAAGCGACAGGGAACTATGGCTACACCTTC. The chain uses TRBV15 and TRBJ1-2; TRBD1 aligns across 7 bases. J lost 2 bases, V lost 0 bases, and 3 bases had no gene match. The CDR3 loop spans 15 amino acids. CDR1 and CDR2 from the germline V gene are LNHNV and YYDKDF (reference sequence).

The CDR3 DNA sequence: TGTGCCAGCAGCCCTGACAGGGGAGGTGAAGCTTTCTTT. Protein sequence: CASSPDRGGEAFF. The V gene is TRBV7-2, the J gene TRBJ1-1; 8 positions agree with TRBD1. The germline V gene has CDR1 SGHTA and CDR2 FQGNSA. The CDR3 consists of 13 residues. After removal of 5 bases from V and 7 bases from J, the junction contained 6 bases not matched to a gene.

The rearrangement joins TRBV6-5 to TRBJ1-1, with unresolved D. CDR3 length equals 14 residues. Germline V gene lookup returns CDR1 MNHEY and CDR2 SVGAGI. The V end lost 0 bases, the J end lost 6 bases, and 11 bases lay between the germline ends. CDR3 bases: TGTGCCAGCAGTTACTCAGCCCGGTTCGCTGAAGCTTTCTTT. Translating gives CASSYSARFAEAFF.